The rows below give T cell receptor beta chains drawn from one sample of a study of blood T cell repertoires in COVID-19. Measured with immunoSEQ multiplex PCR; TCRdb has only the in-frame clones, and not every one. The table lists fewer than 450,000 clones, less than 90% of them singletons. Sequencing was done on a sample of PBMCs or T cells enriched from blood (not recorded which). These receptor sequences come from a woman in her twenties or thirties who had recovered from COVID-19. The CDR3 runs from the conserved cysteine through the conserved F or W. The order of the fields is J gene, V gene, D gene, clone size, CDR3 DNA, CDR3 protein. A D gene is named only where the DNA matches it firmly. Size is omitted from some rows. Given values are once, few, many or a class for expanded clones.

TRBJ2-1	TRBV13	NA	NA	TGTGCCAGCAGCCCCGGGGGCGGGGGCCTTTACAATGAGCAGTTCTTC	CASSPGGGGLYNEQFF
TRBJ1-1	TRBV5-6	TRBD1	NA	TGTGCCAGCAGCCCTGTTGACAGGGGTCGAACTGAAGCTTTCTTT	CASSPVDRGRTEAFF
TRBJ1-2	TRBV3-1/TRBV3-2	NA	NA	TGTGCCAGCAGCTACGGGGTCTCCACCGACAGGTCTAACGGCTACACCTTC	CASSYGVSTDRSNGYTF
TRBJ1-2	TRBV10-3	TRBD1	once	TGTGCCATCAGTGTGGAACAGGGGGCGCCTTATGGCTACACCTTC	CAISVEQGAPYGYTF
TRBJ1-6	TRBV2	NA	NA	TGTGCCAGCAGTGAAGGGGGCAGCTCCTATAATTCACCCCTCCACTTT	CASSEGGSSYNSPLHF
TRBJ1-1	TRBV11-2	TRBD1	NA	TGTGCCAGCAGCAAGTGGGACAGGGGATCCACTGAAGCTTTCTTT	CASSKWDRGSTEAFF
TRBJ2-2	TRBV9	NA	NA	TGTGCCAGCAGCGGACGACCAGGGGCCGCCGGGGAGCTGTTTTTT	CASSGRPGAAGELFF
TRBJ2-5	TRBV27	NA	NA	TGTGCCAGCAGTTTGACGGGTAACCAAGAGACCCAGTACTTC	CASSLTGNQETQYF
TRBJ2-5	TRBV29-1	TRBD1	NA	TGCAGCGTTGAACCCATGACAGGGAAGAAAGAGACCCAGTACTTC	CSVEPMTGKKETQYF
TRBJ1-6	TRBV2	TRBD1	NA	TGTGCCAGCGGCCGGGACAGGGGAAAATCACCCCTCCACTTT	CASGRDRGKSPLHF
TRBJ2-3	TRBV2	TRBD2	NA	TGTGCCAGCAGGGATTACCTAGCGGGGGGATCAGATACGCAGTATTTT	CASRDYLAGGSDTQYF
TRBJ2-7	TRBV6-1	NA	few	TGTGCCAGCAGTGAAACTTACGGGGCCTACGAGCAGTACTTC	CASSETYGAYEQYF
TRBJ1-2	TRBV28	TRBD1	NA	TGTGCCAGCAGTATGACAGGGCCAGGGATAACTAACTATGGCTACACCTTC	CASSMTGPGITNYGYTF
TRBJ2-5	TRBV6-1	TRBD2	NA	TGTGCCAGCAGTGACGGGGGGGAGACCCAGTACTTC	CASSDGGETQYF
TRBJ2-1	TRBV2	TRBD2	NA	TGTGCCAGCATAGCGGGGGGCGGGACCAATGAGCAGTTCTTC	CASIAGGGTNEQFF
TRBJ2-5	TRBV7-2	NA	NA	TGTGCCAGCAGCTACCAAGGCGGGATAGGGGAGACCCAGTACTTC	CASSYQGGIGETQYF
TRBJ1-6	TRBV7-9	NA	NA	TGTGCCAGCAGCTTTTTGGGCGGGACGGCGAATAATTCACCCCTCCACTTT	CASSFLGGTANNSPLHF
TRBJ1-3	TRBV3-1/TRBV3-2	TRBD1	NA	TGTGCCAGCAGCCAGGGACAGCCCTCTGGAAACACCATATATTTT	CASSQGQPSGNTIYF
TRBJ2-7	TRBV2	TRBD2	few	TGTGCCAGCAAGAGGAGGCCGGGGGGATACGAATGGCAGTACTTC	CASKRRPGGYEWQYF
TRBJ1-2	TRBV7-9	TRBD1	NA	TGTGCCAGCAGCTTAGATAACACAGGGGGCGGCTACACCTTC	CASSLDNTGGGYTF
TRBJ2-7	TRBV6-2/TRBV6-3	NA	NA	TGTGCCAGCAGTTTCAGGGTAGGGGGAAGATACGAGCAGTACTTC	CASSFRVGGRYEQYF
TRBJ2-2	TRBV6-4	TRBD1	NA	TGTGCCAGCAGGGGACAGGGGGCAACCGGGGAGCTGTTTTTT	CASRGQGATGELFF
TRBJ1-4	TRBV12-3/TRBV12-4	NA	NA	TGTGCCAGCAGCTCTAATGAAAAACTGTTTTTT	CASSSNEKLFF
TRBJ2-7	TRBV21-1	NA	NA	TGTGCCACCTCGGCGGCGGAACCAGACCGCTCTTTTCCCGAGCAGTACTTC	CATSAAEPDRSFPEQYF
TRBJ1-5	TRBV7-2	TRBD1	NA	TGTGCCAGCAGCCCACGGACAGGTAGCAATCAGCCCCAGCATTTT	CASSPRTGSNQPQHF
TRBJ1-6	TRBV27	TRBD1	NA	TGTGTCACTCGCCGGGGACAGGCAAATAATTCACCCCTCCACTTT	CVTRRGQANNSPLHF
TRBJ2-7	TRBV5-1	TRBD1	NA	TGCGCCAGCAGCCCAACGCCGGCGGACAGGGACTACGAGCAGTACTTC	CASSPTPADRDYEQYF
TRBJ2-7	TRBV18	NA	NA	TGTGCCAGCTCACCCTCTAACTACGAGCAGTACTTC	CASSPSNYEQYF
TRBJ2-5	TRBV2	NA	NA	TGTGCCAGCAGTGCACAGGGAGAGACCCAGTACTTC	CASSAQGETQYF
TRBJ2-3	TRBV28	NA	once	TGTGCCAGCAGGGGGGGGCCGAGGGCAGATACGCAGTATTTT	CASRGGPRADTQYF
TRBJ1-5	TRBV28	NA	NA	TGTGCCAGCAGGCACAGGGATTTACAGCCCCAGCATTTT	CASRHRDLQPQHF
TRBJ1-6	TRBV19	NA	NA	TGTGCCAGTAGTATGGCGGATATCTATAATTCACCCCTCCACTTT	CASSMADIYNSPLHF
TRBJ2-7	TRBV5-6	NA	few	TGTGCCAGCAGCCCTAATTCCTGGGCACGGGGTCCTCTCGAGCAGTACTTC	CASSPNSWARGPLEQYF
TRBJ2-1	TRBV29-1	NA	NA	TGCAGCGTTGAAGCTAACTACAATGAGCAGTTCTTC	CSVEANYNEQFF
TRBJ1-1	TRBV30	NA	NA	TGTGCCTGGACAGACTACACTGAAGCTTTCTTT	CAWTDYTEAFF
TRBJ1-5	TRBV19	TRBD1	NA	TGTGCCAGTCGGGACAGGGAGACTCAGCCCCAGCATTTT	CASRDRETQPQHF
TRBJ1-2	TRBV27	TRBD1	NA	TGTGCCAGCAGTACCCAGGGGGGTAACTATGGCTACACCTTC	CASSTQGGNYGYTF
TRBJ2-1	TRBV27	NA	NA	TGTGCCAGCAGTTTATCCCCGGAGGTTGGGGTCCGCGATGAGCAGTTCTTC	CASSLSPEVGVRDEQFF
TRBJ1-2	TRBV4-1	NA	once	TGCGCCAGCAGCCAAGCCGGGCCGGGGGGCTGGGGCTACACCTTC	CASSQAGPGGWGYTF
TRBJ2-7	TRBV19	TRBD1	NA	TGTGCCAGTAGTGCCGGGACAGGGGGCTACGAGCAGTACTTC	CASSAGTGGYEQYF
TRBJ1-6	TRBV27	TRBD1	NA	TGTGCCAGCAGTTCCGCGTGGGGGACAGGGAATTCACCCCTCCACTTT	CASSSAWGTGNSPLHF
TRBJ1-2	TRBV14	TRBD1	NA	TGTGCCAGCAGCTCTTCAGGGGGCTCGTATGGCTACACCTTC	CASSSSGGSYGYTF
TRBJ2-1	TRBV5-1	NA	NA	TGCGCCAGCAGCCCCTGGCGGAAGAACTCCTACAATGAGCAGTTCTTC	CASSPWRKNSYNEQFF
TRBJ1-2	TRBV19	NA	NA	TGTGCCAGTAGTAACCGGGGAGGGCTTTATGGCTACACCTTC	CASSNRGGLYGYTF
TRBJ2-7	TRBV5-1	TRBD2	NA	TGCGCCAGCAGCTCCCAACCTACTAGCGGGGGGCTTGAGCAGTACTTC	CASSSQPTSGGLEQYF
TRBJ2-2	TRBV18	NA	NA	TGTGCCAGCTCGCAACAGGCCCCCGGGGAGCTGTTTTTT	CASSQQAPGELFF
TRBJ2-5	TRBV9	NA	NA	TGTGCCAGCAGCGCCCGGGCGCAGGGGGAGACCCAGTACTTC	CASSARAQGETQYF
TRBJ1-3	TRBV5-1	NA	NA	TGCGCCAGCAGCACTGACTCGAGCTCTGGAAACACCATATATTTT	CASSTDSSSGNTIYF
TRBJ2-3	TRBV5-8	TRBD1	once	TGTGCCAGCAGCTCACGGGACAGGGTGCATGTGGGCACAGATACGCAGTATTTT	CASSSRDRVHVGTDTQYF
TRBJ1-1	TRBV30	NA	NA	TGTGCCTGGAGAGCTAACCCCCCCAGAGGGGCTTTCTTT	CAWRANPPRGAFF